Listed below are T cell receptor beta chains from one sample, sequenced in a study of T-cell reconstitution after alpha-beta-depleted transplantation in children. In TCRdb, the PCR reads were re-called with MiXCR into one record per CDR3 protein. The sample carries about 170,000 distinct CDR3 sequences, approximately 10% recorded once. This specimen consisted of PBMCs, obtained before TCRalphabeta/CD19-depleted stem cell transplant. These TCRs come from a boy younger than 10 with acute myeloid leukemia, due to receive a stem cell transplant. Each CDR3 is given with its conserved first and last residue. A D gene is named only where the DNA matches it firmly. Size tells how often a clone was seen (once, few, many) or the class of an expanded clone, and some rows leave it out.

v_gene,abundance,j_gene,d_gene,CDR3nt,CDR3aa
TRBV7-3,many,TRBJ2-1,-,TGTGCCAGCAGCTTAGCCGTGACAAATTACAATGAGCAGTTCTTC,CASSLAVTNYNEQFF
TRBV4-1,many,TRBJ1-1,-,TGCGCCAGCAGCCAAACTGGACTCCCCAGGGATGAAGCTTTCTTT,CASSQTGLPRDEAFF
TRBV12-3/TRBV12-4,many,TRBJ2-7,-,TGTGCCAGCACAGCGCAGGGGACCCTTGGCGAGCAGTACTTC,CASTAQGTLGEQYF
TRBV20-1,many,TRBJ2-7,-,TGCAGTGCTAGCAGTAGACGGGGCTCCTACGAGCAGTACTTC,CSASSRRGSYEQYF
TRBV6-5,many,TRBJ1-2,-,TGTGCCAGCAGTTACTCACCGACAGATGGCTACACCTTC,CASSYSPTDGYTF
TRBV12-3/TRBV12-4,many,TRBJ1-1,-,TGTGCCAGCAGTAAATCGGTCCTAAGTGGGAACACTGAAGCTTTCTTT,CASSKSVLSGNTEAFF
TRBV7-9,many,TRBJ2-1,TRBD2,TGTGCCAGCAGCCCTCCAAGCGGGAGGCCCTACAATGAGCAGTTCTTC,CASSPPSGRPYNEQFF
TRBV28,many,TRBJ2-7,TRBD2,TGTGCCAGCAGTTTTTCATACCCCGCCAGGGCTGAGGGACTAGGCACCTACGAGCAGTACTTC,CASSFSYPARAEGLGTYEQYF
TRBV4-1,many,TRBJ2-7,-,TGCGCCAGCAGCCAAGATGATACCGGGATAACGTCCTACGAGCAGTACTTC,CASSQDDTGITSYEQYF
TRBV7-2,many,TRBJ2-3,-,TGTGCCAGCAGCTTAGTCCTCCCAGATACGCAGTATTTT,CASSLVLPDTQYF
TRBV5-4,many,TRBJ1-4,-,TGTGCCAGCAGCTTGGTTGTATTACTTGCAACTAATGAAAAACTGTTTTTT,CASSLVVLLATNEKLFF
TRBV6-5,many,TRBJ2-2,-,TGTGCCAGCAGCTTGGTCAGCCAGAACACCGGGGAGCTGTTTTTT,CASSLVSQNTGELFF
TRBV20-1,medium-sized,TRBJ2-3,TRBD1,TGCAGTGCTTCCCGAGGGACAGGGGGCACAGATACGCAGTATTTT,CSASRGTGGTDTQYF
TRBV28,many,TRBJ1-2,TRBD1,TGTGCCAGCAGCCGTGAAGACAGGGCAGGACTCTACACCTTC,CASSREDRAGLYTF
TRBV28,many,TRBJ2-7,-,TGTGCCAGCAGTTTTGATGGTGTTGGCGTGGCCTACGAGCAGTACTTC,CASSFDGVGVAYEQYF
TRBV27,-,TRBJ2-3,-,TGTGCCAGCAGCCTGACTAGTGAGACAGATACGCAGTATTTT,CASSLTSETDTQYF
TRBV12-3/TRBV12-4,many,TRBJ2-5,TRBD1,TGTGCCAGCAGATTAGGGACAGGGACGAGAGAGACCCAGTACTTC,CASRLGTGTRETQYF
TRBV19,few,TRBJ1-3,-,TGTGCCAGTAGTTATTACCGGGAGTCCGACTCTGGAAACACCATATATTTT,CASSYYRESDSGNTIYF
TRBV14,many,TRBJ1-2,-,TGTGCCAGCAGCCAACAGGGAGTCTATGGCTACACCTTC,CASSQQGVYGYTF
TRBV10-3,many,TRBJ2-7,TRBD2,TGTGCCATCAGTGCTAGCGGCTCCTACGAGCAGTACTTC,CAISASGSYEQYF
TRBV10-3,many,TRBJ2-7,TRBD1,TGTGCCATCAGTGAAGACAGGGATATTCGCGAGCAGTACTTC,CAISEDRDIREQYF
TRBV5-1,many,TRBJ1-1,-,TGCGCCAGCCGAATGGCCGACGTCGGGAACACTGAAGCTTTCTTT,CASRMADVGNTEAFF
TRBV10-1,many,TRBJ1-1,TRBD1,TGCGCCAGCAGTGGAGGACAGGGTGGAACTGAAGCTTTCTTT,CASSGGQGGTEAFF
TRBV5-1,many,TRBJ1-5,TRBD1,TGCGCCAGCAGCTTGATCGACAGGGGCAATCAGCCCCAGCATTTT,CASSLIDRGNQPQHF
TRBV5-1,many,TRBJ2-5,-,TGCGCCAGCAGCTTGGAGTGGAGGGAGACCCAGTACTTC,CASSLEWRETQYF
TRBV4-2,many,TRBJ2-7,TRBD2,TGTGCCAGCAGCCCGGACCCTTCCGGGAGGGGGTACGAGCAGTACTTC,CASSPDPSGRGYEQYF
TRBV20-1,many,TRBJ1-1,-,TGCAGTGCTAGAGAGACAGGCACTGAAGCTTTCTTT,CSARETGTEAFF
TRBV20-1,many,TRBJ2-1,TRBD2,TGCAGTGCCGTTAGCGGGAGTTCCTACAATGAGCAGTTCTTC,CSAVSGSSYNEQFF
TRBV6-2/TRBV6-3,many,TRBJ2-4,TRBD1,TGTGCCAGCAGTTCCGGACAGGGCGGAAACATTCAGTACTTC,CASSSGQGGNIQYF
TRBV11-2,many,TRBJ1-2,TRBD1,TGTGCCAGCAGCTTAATAAGGCAGGGGGATGGCTACACCTTC,CASSLIRQGDGYTF
TRBV28,many,TRBJ1-4,-,TGTGCCAGCATTAACCCGGGCAGATCCAATGAAAAACTGTTTTTT,CASINPGRSNEKLFF
TRBV12-3/TRBV12-4,many,TRBJ2-3,-,TGTGCCAGCAGCAAGAATCCGGGACACGGGCCTTATACGCAGTATTTT,CASSKNPGHGPYTQYF
TRBV20-1,many,TRBJ1-2,-,TGCAGTGCTAGGTCGTTTGGGGGGAACTATGGCTACACCTTC,CSARSFGGNYGYTF
TRBV28,many,TRBJ1-1,-,TGTGCCAGCGAAAGGAGACAGTCGATGTGGGGAGCTTTCTTT,CASERRQSMWGAFF
TRBV9,many,TRBJ2-1,TRBD1,TGTGCCAGCAGCGGGGACAGGGGTAGCTCCTACAATGAGCAGTTCTTC,CASSGDRGSSYNEQFF
TRBV3-1,many,TRBJ2-7,-,TGTGCCAGCAGCCAAGAAGGGGCCTACGAGCAGTACTTC,CASSQEGAYEQYF
TRBV3-1,-,TRBJ1-6,-,TGTGCCAGCAGCCAAGAACCGTCGGGCAGGGGAATTTCACCCCTCCACTTT,CASSQEPSGRGISPLHF
TRBV18,many,TRBJ2-2,-,TGTGCCAGCTCACCGGTTTTGAATCGGGGCAATGCGAACACCGGGGAGCTGTTTTTT,CASSPVLNRGNANTGELFF
TRBV7-6,many,TRBJ2-3,TRBD2,TGTGCCAGCAGCCAGTCCCTATCTAGCGGGGGGGCACCAGATACGCAGTATTTT,CASSQSLSSGGAPDTQYF
TRBV10-3,many,TRBJ2-1,TRBD2,TGTGCCATCAGGACTACTAGCGGGAGGGCCAATGAGCAGTTCTTC,CAIRTTSGRANEQFF
TRBV20-1,many,TRBJ1-1,-,TGCAGTGCTAGATTGGGCGGGGCGGGGGATGCTTTCTTT,CSARLGGAGDAFF
TRBV5-1,many,TRBJ2-1,-,TGCGCCAGCAGCTTGGGTCTACCGGGAGCCTCAGCCTACAATGAGCAGTTCTTC,CASSLGLPGASAYNEQFF
TRBV4-1,many,TRBJ2-5,-,TGCGCCAGCAGCCAAGATGATCGGGCAGGGCTTGCAGAGACCCAGTACTTC,CASSQDDRAGLAETQYF
TRBV7-7,many,TRBJ1-1,TRBD1,TGTGCCAGCAGCCCGAGGGACAGGTCTGAAGCTTTCTTT,CASSPRDRSEAFF
TRBV11-2,few,TRBJ1-2,-,TGTGCCAGCATGACAGTTAAAGCTAACTATGGCTACACCTTC,CASMTVKANYGYTF
TRBV15,many,TRBJ1-5,TRBD1,TGTGCCACCAGCAGAGTCGGGACAGGGGTATATAGCAATCAGCCCCAGCATTTT,CATSRVGTGVYSNQPQHF
TRBV20-1,many,TRBJ2-5,TRBD2,TGCAGTGCTAGCCCCACTTGGCTAGCGGGGGGCCAAGAGACCCAGTACTTC,CSASPTWLAGGQETQYF
TRBV29-1,many,TRBJ1-1,-,TGCAGCGCCATAGGTGGGCAGAACACTGAAGCTTTCTTT,CSAIGGQNTEAFF
TRBV11-3,once,TRBJ2-3,TRBD1,TGTGCCAGCAGCTTGGGGACAGGGGAGACAGATACGCAGTATTTT,CASSLGTGETDTQYF
TRBV5-1,few,TRBJ1-1,-,TGCGCCAGCAGCGCGGACACCACAATGAACACTGAAGCTTTCTTT,CASSADTTMNTEAFF
TRBV2,-,TRBJ2-5,-,TGTGCCAGCAGGACTATGGCAGGGGGGAAGACCCAGTACTTC,CASRTMAGGKTQYF
TRBV6-5,-,TRBJ1-2,-,TGTGCCAGCAGTCACTCGGGGGCGGAATCCTATGGCTACACCTTC,CASSHSGAESYGYTF
TRBV20-1,many,TRBJ1-1,-,TGCAGTGCTAGAGATTTTACAGGGCAGAACACTGAAGCTTTCTTT,CSARDFTGQNTEAFF
TRBV20-1,many,TRBJ1-1,-,TGCAGTGCCGGGAATGCGAACACTGAAGCTTTCTTT,CSAGNANTEAFF
TRBV5-1,many,TRBJ2-1,TRBD2,TGCGCCAGCAGCACGGGACTAGCGGGGAATGAGCAGTTCTTC,CASSTGLAGNEQFF
TRBV7-2,many,TRBJ1-4,-,TGTGCCAGCAGCTCTTCAGGGGAGGGGGGAAAACTGTTTTTT,CASSSSGEGGKLFF